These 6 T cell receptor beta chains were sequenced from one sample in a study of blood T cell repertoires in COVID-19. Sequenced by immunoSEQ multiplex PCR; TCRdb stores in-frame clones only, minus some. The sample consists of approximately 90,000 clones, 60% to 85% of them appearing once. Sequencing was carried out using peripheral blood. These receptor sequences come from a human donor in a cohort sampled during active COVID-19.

CDR3 nucleotide sequence: TGTGCAAGTCACCCGCCGGGACACCCCTTGGATTTCGGGGAGCTGTTTTTT. Its translation: CASHPPGHPLDFGELFF. The V gene is TRBV12-2, the J gene TRBJ2-2; TRBD1 is the table's D call, not checked against the DNA. TRBV12-2 is labeled a pseudogene. CDR3 length: 17 amino acids.

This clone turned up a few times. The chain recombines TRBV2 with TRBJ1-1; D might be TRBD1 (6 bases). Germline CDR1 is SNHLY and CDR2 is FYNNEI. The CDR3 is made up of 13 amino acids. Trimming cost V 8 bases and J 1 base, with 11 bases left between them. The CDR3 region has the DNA TGTGCCAGCCTGGGACACCCGAACACTGAAGCTTTCTTT. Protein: CASLGHPNTEAFF.

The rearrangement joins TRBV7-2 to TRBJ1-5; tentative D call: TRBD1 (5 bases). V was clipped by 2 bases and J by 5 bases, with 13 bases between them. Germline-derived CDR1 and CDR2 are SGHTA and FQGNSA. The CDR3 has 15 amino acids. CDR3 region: CASSLFPGQDQPQHF. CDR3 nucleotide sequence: TGTGCCAGCAGCTTATTCCCAGGGCAGGATCAGCCCCAGCATTTT.

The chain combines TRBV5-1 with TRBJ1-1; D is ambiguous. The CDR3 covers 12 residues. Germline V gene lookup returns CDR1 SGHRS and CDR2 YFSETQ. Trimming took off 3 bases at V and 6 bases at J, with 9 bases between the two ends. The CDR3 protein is CASSSDGAEAFF. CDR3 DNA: TGCGCCAGCAGCTCCGACGGGGCTGAAGCTTTCTTT.

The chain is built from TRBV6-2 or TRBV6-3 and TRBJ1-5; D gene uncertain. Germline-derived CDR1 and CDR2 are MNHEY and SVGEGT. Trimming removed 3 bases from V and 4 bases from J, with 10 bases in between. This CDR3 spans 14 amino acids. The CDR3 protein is CASSYVGSNQPQHF. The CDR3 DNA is TGTGCCAGCAGTTATGTTGGCAGTAATCAGCCCCAGCATTTT.

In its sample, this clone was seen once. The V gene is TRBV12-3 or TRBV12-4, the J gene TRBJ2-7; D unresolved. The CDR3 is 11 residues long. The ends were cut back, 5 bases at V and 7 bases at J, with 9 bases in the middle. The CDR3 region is CASSRVEEQYF. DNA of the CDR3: TGTGCCAGCAGTCGGGTGGAAGAGCAGTACTTC.